The 15 T cell receptor beta chains below all came from one sample that was sequenced in a study of blood T cell repertoires in COVID-19. TCRdb's copy holds only in-frame clones and misses some; the assay was immunoSEQ multiplex PCR. Of fewer than 300,000 clones listed, around 90% are singletons. The sample was peripheral blood. All receptors come from a man in his late teens or twenties with active or convalescent COVID-19.

This chain links TRBV5-6 with TRBJ1-1; D gene ambiguous. Germline lookup yields CDR1 SGHDT and CDR2 YYEEEE. The ends were cut back, 4 bases at V and 4 bases at J, with 20 bases in the middle. This CDR3 spans 16 amino acids. The CDR3 loop reads CASSPRGSAGTTEAFF. CDR3 DNA sequence: TGTGCCAGCAGCCCCCGAGGGTCTGCGGGAACCACTGAAGCTTTCTTT.

This clone was counted once. The V and J genes are TRBV19 and TRBJ2-1; 9 nucleotides match TRBD1. The CDR3 runs to 16 residues. After removal of 5 bases from V and 6 bases from J, the junction contained 11 bases not matched to a gene. Germline-derived CDR1 and CDR2 are LNHDA and SQIVND (reference sequence). The CDR3 region has the DNA TGTGCCAGTAGTTCACTTTGGACAGGGGTCGGCAATGAGCAGTTCTTC. Residues: CASSSLWTGVGNEQFF.

The genes are TRBV6-2 or TRBV6-3 and TRBJ2-1; D perhaps matches TRBD2 (5 bases). Looked up from germline, CDR1 is MNHEY and CDR2 is SVGEGT. The CDR3 has 14 residues. Trimming shortened V by 1 base and J by 12 bases, and 16 bases separated the two germline ends. The CDR3 spells CASSYLFRDQRQFF. CDR3 DNA sequence: TGTGCCAGCAGTTACTTGTTCCGGGATCAACGGCAGTTCTTC.

This clone has only a few counts. This chain links TRBV7-2 with TRBJ1-5, with D tentatively TRBD1 (5 bases). Germline CDR1 SGHTA, CDR2 FQGNSA. The CDR3 loop spans 15 amino acids. V dropped 5 bases and J dropped 3 bases, with 14 bases sitting between them. The CDR3 sequence: CASSQRQGSNQPQHF. Written as DNA, the CDR3 is TGTGCCAGCAGCCAACGTCAGGGATCCAATCAGCCCCAGCATTTT.

This clone has only one observation. The gene calls are TRBV6-2 or TRBV6-3 and TRBJ1-5; 8 bases match TRBD1. The V gene end was trimmed by 6 bases and the J gene end by 3 bases; junction bases not matched to a gene: 4. The CDR3 consists of 14 residues. The germline gives CDR1 MNHEY, CDR2 SVGEGT. In DNA, the CDR3 is TGTGCCAGCAGCCAGACAGGGGCCAATCAGCCCCAGCATTTT. Its translation is CASSQTGANQPQHF.

The rearrangement uses TRBV6-2 or TRBV6-3 and TRBJ2-5; D perhaps matches TRBD1 (6 bases). CDR3 length: 16 amino acids. The germline V and J ends were trimmed by 0 bases and 5 bases, with 16 bases remaining between them. The germline CDR1 and CDR2 sequences are MNHEY and SVGEGT. The CDR3 DNA follows: TGTGCCAGCAGTTACTCGCAGGGGCTCCCGGAGGAGACCCAGTACTTC. This codes for CASSYSQGLPEETQYF.

This clone was counted a single time. One junction end does not reproduce the germline sequence, and a read error may be involved. V is TRBV11-2 and J is TRBJ1-6, with D tentatively TRBD1 (5 bases). The CDR3 runs 13 residues. Germline V lookup: CDR1 SGHAT, CDR2 FQNNGV. The chain's CDR3 is CASRLAARGPLHF. CDR3 DNA sequence: TGTGCCAGCAGATTAGCGGCGCGGGGGCCCCTCCACTTT.

V usage is TRBV6-5 and J usage is TRBJ1-2, with 12 bases identical to TRBD1. The junction had 9 bases not matched to a gene; V was cut back by 5 bases and J by 8 bases. CDR1 is MNHEY and CDR2 is SVGAGI in the germline V gene. The CDR3 is 15 residues long. CDR3 sequence: CASSRLGQGAGGYTF. CDR3 in DNA: TGTGCCAGCAGTAGACTGGGACAGGGGGCTGGAGGCTACACCTTC.

The chain is built from TRBV2 and TRBJ2-7, with 9 bases fitting TRBD1. V shed 6 bases, J shed 9 bases, and the junction held 9 bases outside the gene matches. Germline values: CDR1 SNHLY, CDR2 FYNNEI. CDR3 length: 13 residues. The DNA for the CDR3 is TGTGCCAGCAGGCGGACAGGGGCAGAGGGGCAGTACTTC. Encoded protein: CASRRTGAEGQYF. Together with reference TRBV2 and TRBJ2-7, the CDR3 gives the full variable domain: EPEVTQTPSHQVTQMGQEVILRCVPISNHLYFYWYRQILGQKVEFLVSFYNNEISEKSEIFDDQFSVERPDGSNFTLKIRSTKLEDSAMYFCASRRTGAEGQYFGPGTRLTVT.

This clone has only one observation. The J gene is TRBJ2-7, the V gene TRBV5-1; tentatively, D is TRBD1 (6 bases). Germline CDR1 SGHRS, CDR2 YFSETQ. This CDR3 is 13 amino acids long. The V and J ends lost 3 bases and 0 bases respectively, with 7 bases between them. The CDR3 is CASSSDSSYEQYF. CDR3 nucleotide sequence: TGCGCCAGCAGCTCGGACAGCTCCTACGAGCAGTACTTC. The full variable domain, in which reference TRBV5-1 and TRBJ2-7 provide the parts outside the CDR3, is KAGVTQTPRYLIKTRGQQVTLSCSPISGHRSVSWYQQTPGQGLQFLFEYFSETQRNKGNFPGRFSGRQFSNSRSEMNVSTLELGDSALYLCASSSDSSYEQYFGPGTRLTVT.

V and J are TRBV24-1 and TRBJ1-4; 7 nucleotides line up with TRBD1. This CDR3 is built from 20 residues. The V gene's germline CDR1 is KGHDR and CDR2 SFDVKD. Trimming at V came to 5 bases and at J to 2 bases, leaving 19 bases not matched to a gene. CDR3 residues: CATSGGTRGPGMVTNEKLFF. The DNA for the CDR3 is TGTGCCACCAGTGGGGGGACAAGGGGGCCCGGGATGGTGACTAATGAAAAACTGTTTTTT.

V and J are TRBV6-5 and TRBJ2-5, with 9 bases that match TRBD1. This CDR3 has 14 residues. Trimming removed 4 bases from V and 5 bases from J; junction bases left unmatched: 5. Germline V gene data show CDR1 as MNHEY and CDR2 as SVGAGI. The CDR3 DNA sequence: TGTGCCAGCAGTTTTCAAACAGGGGGCGAGACCCAGTACTTC. Translation: CASSFQTGGETQYF.

The V and J genes are TRBV10-3 and TRBJ2-1; possibly TRBD2 for D (6 bases). Trimming removed 3 bases at V and 6 bases at J, with 12 bases between. The CDR3 length is 14 residues. The germline CDR1 and CDR2 sequences are ENHRY and SYGVKD. As DNA, the CDR3 is TGTGCCATCAGTGATAGTTCGGGGGTCAATGAGCAGTTCTTC. Translation: CAISDSSGVNEQFF.

The V and J genes are TRBV5-4 and TRBJ2-2, with D perhaps TRBD1 (6 bases). The CDR3 runs 16 residues. V was shortened by 3 bases and J by 3 bases, with 15 bases between the two germline ends. The germline gives CDR1 SGHNT, CDR2 YYREEE (reference sequence). The CDR3 coding sequence is TGTGCCAGCAGCTCTTACCCTAGGGGGTACACCGGGGAGCTGTTTTTT. As protein: CASSSYPRGYTGELFF.

J is TRBJ1-2 and V is TRBV29-1; TRBD1 matches at 9 bases. The germline CDR1 and CDR2 sequences are SQVTM and ANQGSEA. V trimming: 6 bases; J trimming: 8 bases; junction bases outside the gene matches: 13. This CDR3 is built from 14 residues. The CDR3 coding sequence is TGCAGCGTCCCCGGCGTACAGGGGGCTAAGGGCTACACCTTC. Its translation: CSVPGVQGAKGYTF.